Listed below are T cell receptor beta chains from one sample, sequenced in a study of metastatic and nonmetastatic thyroid tumors. TCRdb reassembled clones from the PCR reads with MiXCR. Among over 14,000 clones, 3% to 4.5% were seen once, and the ten largest hold roughly 26%. Sequenced: tumor tissue. Every receptor here comes from a female donor with papillary thyroid cancer or a benign thyroid nodule (not recorded which). Some clones in this sample may be carry-over from other donors' samples. CDR3s leave out the opening cysteine and the closing phenylalanine or tryptophan.

V gene: TRBV6-1; J gene: TRBJ2-7; CDR3 protein: ASSVQGNEQY
V gene: TRBV19; J gene: TRBJ2-1; CDR3 protein: ASSIVHNEQF
V gene: TRBV5-1; J gene: TRBJ2-1; CDR3 protein: ASSLSGRNNEQF
V gene: TRBV24-1; J gene: TRBJ2-2; CDR3 protein: ATSARGTTGELF
V gene: TRBV4-1; J gene: TRBJ2-7; CDR3 protein: ASSLGGDYEQY
V gene: TRBV6-2/TRBV6-3; J gene: TRBJ1-1; CDR3 protein: ASSTSTGARTEAF
V gene: TRBV6-4; J gene: TRBJ2-2; CDR3 protein: VSSDSGTSTGALF
V gene: TRBV12-3/TRBV12-4; J gene: TRBJ1-6; CDR3 protein: ASTLGRGGSPLH
V gene: TRBV9; J gene: TRBJ2-3; CDR3 protein: ASSYGTSGSTDTQY
V gene: TRBV24-1; J gene: TRBJ2-1; CDR3 protein: ASRLAGTEQF
V gene: TRBV27; J gene: TRBJ2-7; CDR3 protein: ASVQGAEQY
V gene: TRBV30; J gene: TRBJ1-1; CDR3 protein: AWTESGLENTEAF
V gene: TRBV19; J gene: TRBJ2-2; CDR3 protein: ASRWRGHTGELF
V gene: TRBV6-1; J gene: TRBJ2-7; CDR3 protein: ASSWGLRYEQY
V gene: TRBV28; J gene: TRBJ1-2; CDR3 protein: ASSSGQGAYGYT
V gene: TRBV20-1; J gene: TRBJ1-1; CDR3 protein: SASLDRGSTSNTEAF
V gene: TRBV5-1; J gene: TRBJ2-1; CDR3 protein: ASSLSSGLNNEQF
V gene: TRBV6-1; J gene: TRBJ2-3; CDR3 protein: ASSLTSGSTDTQY
V gene: TRBV27; J gene: TRBJ2-7; CDR3 protein: ASSLKASSYEQY
V gene: TRBV7-9; J gene: TRBJ2-7; CDR3 protein: ASSRGPSYEQY
V gene: TRBV6-1; J gene: TRBJ1-2; CDR3 protein: ASSERGNPSYGYT
V gene: TRBV5-1; J gene: TRBJ1-3; CDR3 protein: ASSLDRVGNTIY
V gene: TRBV6-1; J gene: TRBJ1-1; CDR3 protein: ASRGLLRGGNTEAF
V gene: TRBV3-1; J gene: TRBJ2-3; CDR3 protein: ASSPEMGGPDTQY
V gene: TRBV5-1; J gene: TRBJ2-1; CDR3 protein: ASSFTTGGFNEQF
V gene: TRBV30; J gene: TRBJ1-5; CDR3 protein: AWSNRGDQPQH
V gene: TRBV7-9; J gene: TRBJ2-7; CDR3 protein: ASGFEREAHEQY
V gene: TRBV15; J gene: TRBJ2-2; CDR3 protein: ATRRLAGSYTGELF
V gene: TRBV6-1; J gene: TRBJ1-1; CDR3 protein: AITDGNTEAF
V gene: TRBV27; J gene: TRBJ2-7; CDR3 protein: ASRPGQGNGEQY
V gene: TRBV27; J gene: TRBJ2-2; CDR3 protein: ASRDQRNTGELF
V gene: TRBV27; J gene: TRBJ2-2; CDR3 protein: ASSKNRDRGSGELF
V gene: TRBV24-1; J gene: TRBJ1-2; CDR3 protein: ATSDPGQNYGYT
V gene: TRBV6-2/TRBV6-3; J gene: TRBJ2-3; CDR3 protein: ASSSSPGTDTQY
V gene: TRBV15; J gene: TRBJ1-4; CDR3 protein: ATSTRGGVGKLF
V gene: TRBV6-2/TRBV6-3; J gene: TRBJ2-3; CDR3 protein: ASSSGTLGTDTQY
V gene: TRBV4-1; J gene: TRBJ2-7; CDR3 protein: ASNQLGTSEFHEQY
V gene: TRBV27; J gene: TRBJ2-7; CDR3 protein: ASSFGAEQPLEQY
V gene: TRBV7-2; J gene: TRBJ2-5; CDR3 protein: ASSRPVTETQY
V gene: TRBV3-1; J gene: TRBJ2-3; CDR3 protein: ASSQVFESGRVTDTQY
V gene: TRBV6-1; J gene: TRBJ1-5; CDR3 protein: ASRTGWGNQPQH
V gene: TRBV6-5; J gene: TRBJ1-6; CDR3 protein: ASTVTGGRNNSPLH
V gene: TRBV15; J gene: TRBJ1-5; CDR3 protein: ATSRDPGQPNQPQH
V gene: TRBV6-1; J gene: TRBJ2-1; CDR3 protein: ASSENLGGVYNEQF
V gene: TRBV24-1; J gene: TRBJ2-5; CDR3 protein: ATSEGMETQY
V gene: TRBV14; J gene: TRBJ2-3; CDR3 protein: ASSQDVGSYTDTQY
V gene: TRBV6-2/TRBV6-3; J gene: TRBJ2-1; CDR3 protein: ASLGTSGNSYNEQF
V gene: TRBV20-1; J gene: TRBJ1-5; CDR3 protein: SAGKGMISNQPQH
V gene: TRBV20-1; J gene: TRBJ2-2; CDR3 protein: SARDHSGGDTGELF
V gene: TRBV28; J gene: TRBJ2-3; CDR3 protein: ASSLGSPPVDTQY
V gene: TRBV7-9; J gene: TRBJ2-3; CDR3 protein: ASSLVLAADTQY
V gene: TRBV6-2/TRBV6-3; J gene: TRBJ1-2; CDR3 protein: ASSYVTGAGYT
V gene: TRBV6-5; J gene: TRBJ2-1; CDR3 protein: ASSYAPDRDEQF
V gene: TRBV5-1; J gene: TRBJ2-1; CDR3 protein: ASSVRGRSALNEQF
V gene: TRBV12-3/TRBV12-4; J gene: TRBJ1-4; CDR3 protein: ASSQGGATNEKLF